This passage covers 32 T cell receptor beta chains from one sample sequenced in a study of T cell responses to AZD1222 COVID-19 vaccine. Method: immunoSEQ multiplex PCR; TCRdb's copy keeps in-frame clones and lacks some. The table shows some 190,000 clones, with 85% to 95% occurring only once. Material: peripheral blood, obtained on day 0 of AZD1222 vaccination. The receptors were gathered from an adult in good health.

The chain is built from TRBV11-2 and TRBJ1-3; unclear D gene. CDR1 is SGHAT and CDR2 is FQNNGV in the germline V gene. V lost 5 bases and J lost 4, with 12 bases in between. The CDR3 consists of 14 residues. This chain's CDR3 is CASSPGGGGNTIYF. Written as DNA, the CDR3 is TGTGCCAGCAGCCCCGGTGGCGGGGGAAACACCATATATTTT.

The chain carries TRBV20-1 and TRBJ2-7; D may be TRBD1 (5 bases). Per germline, CDR1 DFQATT and CDR2 SNEGSKA (reference sequence). The CDR3 consists of 13 residues. V shed 3 bases and J shed 5 bases, with 14 bases lying between them. CDR3 amino acids: CSASTGRAHEQYF. In DNA, the CDR3 is TGCAGTGCTAGTACGGGCAGGGCCCACGAGCAGTACTTC.

This clone was observed a handful of times. V usage is TRBV12-3 or TRBV12-4 and J usage is TRBJ2-7; 7 nucleotides line up with TRBD2. The trim removed 3 bases at V and 3 bases at J, leaving 2 bases unmatched. This CDR3 contains 13 residues. CDR3 nucleotides: TGTGCCAGCAGTTTTGGGGGGGGCTACGAGCAGTACTTC. Residues: CASSFGGGYEQYF.

The genes are TRBV4-1 and TRBJ2-1; TRBD2 agrees at 8 bases. The CDR3 extends over 15 amino acids. V lost 1 base, J lost 4 bases, and 3 bases stayed unmatched. CDR1 is MGHRA and CDR2 is YSYEKL in the germline V gene. The CDR3 sequence: CASSQGSGVYNEQFF. In nucleotides, the CDR3 is TGCGCCAGCAGCCAAGGTAGCGGGGTTTACAATGAGCAGTTCTTC.

The V and J genes are TRBV11-2 and TRBJ2-3; D may be TRBD2 (5 bases). This CDR3 has 14 amino acids. Trimming removed 5 bases at V and 1 base at J, with 10 bases between. The germline V gene encodes CDR1 SGHAT and CDR2 FQNNGV. The CDR3 DNA is TGTGCCAGCAGCCCGGGGTTCCGCACAGATACGCAGTATTTT. As protein: CASSPGFRTDTQYF.

The sample holds one count of this clone. J is TRBJ1-1 and V is TRBV11-2, with D possibly being TRBD1 (5 bases). The V gene's germline CDR1 is SGHAT and CDR2 FQNNGV. The CDR3 sequence is 14 residues long. V was pared by 2 bases and J by 4 bases, with 11 bases between. CDR3 sequence reads: CASSLQGTGTEAFF. In nucleotides, the CDR3 is TGTGCCAGCAGCTTACAGGGAACGGGCACTGAAGCTTTCTTT.

V and J are TRBV5-1 and TRBJ2-1; either TRBD1 or TRBD2 may supply D (6 bases each). Looked up from germline, CDR1 is SGHRS and CDR2 is YFSETQ. The CDR3 sequence is 16 residues long. The germline V and J ends were trimmed by 5 bases and 4 bases, with 19 bases remaining between them. The CDR3 DNA is TGCGCCAGCAGTCCGTATCTCGGGGGCGCGTACAATGAGCAGTTCTTC. As protein: CASSPYLGGAYNEQFF.

The V and J genes are TRBV30 and TRBJ1-2, with no clear D. V shed 2 bases and J shed 2 bases, with 18 bases lying between them. CDR1 is GTSNPN and CDR2 is SVGIG in the germline V gene (reference sequence). There are 16 residues in the CDR3. CDR3 nucleotides: TGTGCCTGGAGTCCAGGTGTGAGACGCGAGAACTATGGCTACACCTTC. Its translation is CAWSPGVRRENYGYTF.

The chain has TRBV5-4 and TRBJ2-1, with D perhaps TRBD2 (6 bases). Trimming cost V 4 bases and J 9 bases, with 17 bases left between them. The CDR3 is 14 amino acids. Germline V lookup: CDR1 SGHNT, CDR2 YYREEE (reference sequence). In DNA, the CDR3 is TGTGCCAGCAGCGCCAAACTAGCAAGAGGTGAGCAGTTCTTC. Amino acids: CASSAKLARGEQFF.

The chain links TRBV4-1 to TRBJ1-6; the D gene is possibly TRBD1 (5 bases). V lost 0 bases, J lost 8 bases, and 14 bases lay in between. The CDR3 covers 16 residues. In germline, CDR1 is MGHRA, CDR2 YSYEKL. The CDR3 protein is CASSQEFGTSDSPLHF. DNA for the CDR3: TGCGCCAGCAGCCAAGAATTTGGGACCTCGGATTCACCCCTCCACTTT.

This sequence joins TRBV30 and TRBJ1-2; weak D call: TRBD1 (5 bases). The CDR3 is 13 residues long. V lost 3 bases to trimming and J lost 8 bases, with 16 bases between them. Germline loops: CDR1 GTSNPN, CDR2 SVGIG (reference sequence). The CDR3: CAWRTPGAPGYTF. The CDR3 nucleotides are TGTGCCTGGAGAACCCCCGGGGCCCCCGGCTACACCTTC.

The DNA of the CDR3 is TGTGCCAGCAGCCAAGGGGCTGTCGGCACTGAAGCTTTCTTT. Amino acids: CASSQGAVGTEAFF. The chain employs TRBV3-1 (or the pseudogene TRBV3-2) and TRBJ1-1; D ambiguous. The germline V and J ends were trimmed by 1 base and 4 bases, with 10 bases remaining between them. The germline CDR1 and CDR2 sequences are LGHDT and YNNKEL (reference sequence). The CDR3 runs 14 residues.

This sequence joins TRBV4-2 and TRBJ1-1, with D perhaps matching TRBD1 (6 bases). V was shortened by 0 bases and J by 1 base, with 18 bases between the two germline ends. CDR1 is LGHNA and CDR2 is YNFKEQ in the germline V gene. This CDR3 spans 18 amino acids. The CDR3 spells CASSQDLVRGGWNTEAFF. The CDR3 nucleotides read TGTGCCAGCAGCCAAGACTTAGTAAGGGGGGGTTGGAACACTGAAGCTTTCTTT.

The CDR3 bases are TGTGCCAGCACTAGGGGACAGGGGACTGAAGCTTTCTTT. Amino acids: CASTRGQGTEAFF. The V and J genes are TRBV6-1 and TRBJ1-1; TRBD1 matches at 10 bases. V dropped 7 bases and J dropped 5; count of bases not matched to a gene: 4. This CDR3 spans 13 amino acids. Germline CDR1 reads MNHNS; CDR2 reads SASEGT.

A word on this clone: Other nucleotide sequences from this sample produce the same CDR3. V is TRBV18 and J is TRBJ1-5; D uncertain. The ends were cut back, 3 bases at V and 1 base at J, with 4 bases in the middle. The CDR3 spans 13 residues. CDR1 and CDR2 (germline): KGHSH, LQKENI. The CDR3 protein is CASSPGSNQPQHF. The CDR3, as DNA: TGTGCCAGCTCACCGGGGAGCAATCAGCCCCAGCATTTT.

This chain uses TRBV6-5 with TRBJ2-3; 7 nucleotides line up with TRBD1. V was pared by 6 bases and J by 4 bases, with 4 bases of the junction left unmatched. CDR1 and CDR2 (germline): MNHEY, SVGAGI. The CDR3 runs 13 residues. DNA of the CDR3: TGTGCCAGCAGATACAGGGGAGCAGATACGCAGTATTTT. Translation: CASRYRGADTQYF.

The V call is TRBV5-1, the J call TRBJ1-4; D is ambiguous. The CDR3 loop spans 15 amino acids. Germline loops: CDR1 SGHRS, CDR2 YFSETQ. V lost 0 bases to trimming and J lost 3 bases, with 9 bases between them. The CDR3 sequence is CASSLGGSSNEKLFF. In DNA form, the CDR3 reads TGCGCCAGCAGCTTGGGTGGGAGCTCTAATGAAAAACTGTTTTTT. The variable domain in full, with the rest retrieved from reference TRBV5-1 and TRBJ1-4, is KAGVTQTPRYLIKTRGQQVTLSCSPISGHRSVSWYQQTPGQGLQFLFEYFSETQRNKGNFPGRFSGRQFSNSRSEMNVSTLELGDSALYLCASSLGGSSNEKLFFGSGTQLSVL.

The chain links TRBV3-1 (or the pseudogene TRBV3-2) to TRBJ1-5, with TRBD1 matching over 8 bases. Germline-derived CDR1 and CDR2 are LGHDT and YNNKEL (reference sequence). Trimming cost V 0 bases and J 5 bases; bases outside gene matches: 12. This CDR3 contains 18 residues. CDR3 coding DNA: TGTGCCAGCAGCCAAGACTCGACAGGGGCCCATCCTTATCAGCCCCAGCATTTT. This codes for CASSQDSTGAHPYQPQHF.

This chain uses TRBV4-3 with TRBJ2-1, with unresolved D. Trimming removed 3 bases from V and 6 bases from J, with 18 bases in between. The V gene's germline CDR1 is LGHNA and CDR2 YSLEER. This CDR3 is built from 16 residues. Here the CDR3 reads CASSQQREVVGNEQFF. In DNA, the CDR3 is TGCGCCAGCAGCCAGCAAAGGGAAGTCGTGGGCAATGAGCAGTTCTTC.

The rearrangement uses TRBV18 and TRBJ1-3; D is unresolved. The CDR3 covers 14 residues. Deletions cut 3 bases from V and 3 bases from J, with 9 bases between. Looked up from germline, CDR1 is KGHSH and CDR2 is LQKENI. The CDR3 here is CASSPSTNGNTIYF. Here the CDR3 DNA reads TGTGCCAGCTCACCTTCGACAAATGGAAACACCATATATTTT.

V and J are TRBV5-4 and TRBJ2-6; weak D call: TRBD2 (5 bases). Trimming cost V 7 bases and J 1 base, with 9 bases left between them. CDR1 and CDR2 (germline): SGHNT, YYREEE (reference sequence). CDR3 length: 14 amino acids. The CDR3 coding sequence is TGTGCCAGCGATACGGGGTCTGGGGCCAACGTCCTGACTTTC. Protein: CASDTGSGANVLTF.

The chain has TRBV12-3 or TRBV12-4 and TRBJ1-2; D is undetermined. The CDR3 is 11 amino acids. Trimming stripped 10 bases from V and 4 bases from J, with 10 bases between. CDR3: CAIKSGYGYTF. DNA for the CDR3: TGTGCCATAAAGAGTGGCTATGGCTACACCTTC.

The chain is built from TRBV6-1 and TRBJ2-2; D may be TRBD2 (5 bases). The CDR3 is 16 residues long. The ends were cut back, 0 bases at V and 1 base at J, with 9 bases in the middle. CDR1 and CDR2 (germline): MNHNS, SASEGT. This CDR3 is CASSEARRENTGELFF. The CDR3 DNA reads as TGTGCCAGCAGTGAAGCGCGCCGGGAGAACACCGGGGAGCTGTTTTTT.

In regard to this clone: Other DNA sequences in the sample encode the same CDR3. The chain links TRBV5-1 to TRBJ1-5, with no clear D. The CDR3 consists of 15 residues. Trimming cost V 0 bases and J 0 bases, with 7 bases left between them. The germline gives CDR1 SGHRS, CDR2 YFSETQ. The CDR3 is CASSLGGSSNQPQHF. For the CDR3, the DNA is TGCGCCAGCAGCTTGGGGGGATCTAGCAATCAGCCCCAGCATTTT.

The chain is built from TRBV5-1 and TRBJ2-1; D is unclear. V was trimmed by 4 bases and J by 0 bases, leaving 11 bases between them. There are 15 residues in the CDR3. CDR1 SGHRS and CDR2 YFSETQ come from the germline V gene. In DNA form, the CDR3 reads TGCGCCAGCAGCCCGACTCCCAGCTCCTACAATGAGCAGTTCTTC. This encodes CASSPTPSSYNEQFF.

This chain connects TRBV10-3 to TRBJ1-5, with 8 bases identical to TRBD1. Germline CDR1 and CDR2: ENHRY and SYGVKD. The CDR3 has 18 amino acids. Losses at the gene ends were 0 bases for V and 2 bases for J; bases not matched to a gene: 9. The CDR3 DNA is TGTGCCATCAGTGAGTCTAGGACAGGGAATTCAGGCAATCAGCCCCAGCATTTT. The encoded protein is CAISESRTGNSGNQPQHF.

This chain links TRBV6-1 with TRBJ2-7, with D unresolved. V dropped 2 bases and J dropped 6 bases, with 5 bases sitting between them. CDR3 length: 11 residues. Germline CDR1 and CDR2: MNHNS and SASEGT. CDR3 bases: TGTGCCAGCAGTGAATCGGGCGAGCAGTACTTC. It is translated as CASSESGEQYF.

The chain uses TRBV7-9 and TRBJ1-5; weak D call: TRBD1 (5 bases). This CDR3 has 14 residues. The germline CDR1 and CDR2 sequences are SEHNR and FQNEAQ (reference sequence). V was trimmed by 0 bases and J by 5 bases, leaving 8 bases between them. CDR3 amino acids: CASSLARDDQPQHF. As DNA, the CDR3 is TGTGCCAGCAGCTTAGCCAGGGATGATCAGCCCCAGCATTTT.

Here the CDR3 reads CASSQEGGGAQTQYF. CDR3 in DNA: TGTGCCAGCAGCCAGGAGGGAGGGGGGGCGCAGACCCAGTACTTC. The V and J genes are TRBV3-1 (or the pseudogene TRBV3-2) and TRBJ2-5, with a weak D call TRBD2 (7 bases). The CDR3 length is 15 residues. Germline values: CDR1 LGHDT, CDR2 YNNKEL (reference sequence). Trimming took 3 bases from V and 6 from J, leaving 17 bases between them.

The chain carries TRBV5-1 and TRBJ1-3; D gene unclear. V was shortened by 0 bases and J by 0 bases, with 7 bases between the two germline ends. There are 15 residues in the CDR3. Per the germline V gene, CDR1 is SGHRS and CDR2 is YFSETQ. This chain's CDR3 is CASSLAWSSGNTIYF. CDR3 sequence (DNA): TGCGCCAGCAGCTTGGCCTGGAGCTCTGGAAACACCATATATTTT.

This chain joins TRBV5-1 and TRBJ2-2, with 10 positions matching TRBD1. V lost 4 bases and J lost 5; bases outside the gene matches: 8. Germline CDR1 and CDR2: SGHRS and YFSETQ. The CDR3 sequence is 16 residues long. CDR3 protein: CASSPGDRGKTGELFF. DNA for the CDR3: TGCGCCAGCAGCCCCGGGGACAGGGGTAAAACCGGGGAGCTGTTTTTT.

This clone was detected only a few times. This chain uses TRBV9 with TRBJ1-5; no reliable D call. V lost 4 bases and J 11 bases, leaving 16 bases between the germline ends. Germline V lookup: CDR1 SGDLS, CDR2 YYNGEE. This CDR3 has 13 residues. Written as DNA, the CDR3 is TGTGCCAGCAGCTCCCGACACAGCACGGCCCAGCATTTT. Residues: CASSSRHSTAQHF. The full variable domain, rest sourced from reference TRBV9 and TRBJ1-5, is DSGVTQTPKHLITATGQRVTLRCSPRSGDLSVYWYQQSLDQGLQFLIQYYNGEERAKGNILERFSAQQFPDLHSELNLSSLELGDSALYFCASSSRHSTAQHFGDGTRLSIL.